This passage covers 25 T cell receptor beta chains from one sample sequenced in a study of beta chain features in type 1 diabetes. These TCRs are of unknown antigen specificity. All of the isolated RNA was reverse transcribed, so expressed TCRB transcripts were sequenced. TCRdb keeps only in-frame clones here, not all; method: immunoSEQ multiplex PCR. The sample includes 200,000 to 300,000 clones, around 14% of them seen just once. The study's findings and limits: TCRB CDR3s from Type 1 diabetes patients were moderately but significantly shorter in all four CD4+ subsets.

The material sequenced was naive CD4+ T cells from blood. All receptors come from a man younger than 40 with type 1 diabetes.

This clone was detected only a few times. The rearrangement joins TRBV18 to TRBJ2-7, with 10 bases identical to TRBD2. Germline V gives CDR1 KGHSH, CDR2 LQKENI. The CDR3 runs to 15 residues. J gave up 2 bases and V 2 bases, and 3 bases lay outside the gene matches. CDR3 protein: CASSPTSGDTYEQYF. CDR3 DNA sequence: TGTGCCAGCTCACCAACTAGCGGGGATACCTACGAGCAGTACTTC.

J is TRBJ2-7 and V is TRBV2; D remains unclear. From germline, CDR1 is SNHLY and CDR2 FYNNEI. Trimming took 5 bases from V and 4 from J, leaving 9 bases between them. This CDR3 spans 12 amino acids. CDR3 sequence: CASSKGPYEQYF. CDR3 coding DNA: TGTGCCAGCAGTAAAGGGCCTTACGAGCAGTACTTC. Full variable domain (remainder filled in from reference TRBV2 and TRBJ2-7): EPEVTQTPSHQVTQMGQEVILRCVPISNHLYFYWYRQILGQKVEFLVSFYNNEISEKSEIFDDQFSVERPDGSNFTLKIRSTKLEDSAMYFCASSKGPYEQYFGPGTRLTVT.

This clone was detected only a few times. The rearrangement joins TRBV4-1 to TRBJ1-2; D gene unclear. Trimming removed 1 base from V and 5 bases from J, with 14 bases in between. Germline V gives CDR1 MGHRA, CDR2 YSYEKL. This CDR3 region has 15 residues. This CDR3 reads CASSQGLDSRYGYTF. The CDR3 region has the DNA TGCGCCAGCAGCCAAGGTCTCGACTCTAGATATGGCTACACCTTC.

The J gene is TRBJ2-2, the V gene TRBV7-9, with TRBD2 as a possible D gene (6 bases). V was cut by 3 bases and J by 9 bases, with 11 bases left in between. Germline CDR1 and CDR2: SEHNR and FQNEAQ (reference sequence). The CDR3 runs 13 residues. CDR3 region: CASSLSEGRELFF. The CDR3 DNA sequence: TGTGCCAGCAGCTTGTCGGAGGGCCGGGAGCTGTTTTTT.

The CDR3 DNA is TGCAGCGTCCCCGCTCCGGGAGGCGAGCAGTACTTC. This sequence encodes CSVPAPGGEQYF. This chain joins TRBV29-1 and TRBJ2-5, with 7 positions matching TRBD2. The better agreement between TRBJ2-7 and the DNA end casts doubt on the J call. The CDR3 runs 12 residues. Germline V gene data show CDR1 as SQVTM and CDR2 as ANQGSEA.

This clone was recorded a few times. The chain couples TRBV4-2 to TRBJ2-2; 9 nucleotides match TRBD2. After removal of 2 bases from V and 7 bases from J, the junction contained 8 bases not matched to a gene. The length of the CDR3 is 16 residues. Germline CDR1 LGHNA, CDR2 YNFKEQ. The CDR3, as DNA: TGTGCCAGCAGCCAAAATGCGGGAGGGCCTAGCGGGGAGCTGTTTTTT. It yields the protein CASSQNAGGPSGELFF.

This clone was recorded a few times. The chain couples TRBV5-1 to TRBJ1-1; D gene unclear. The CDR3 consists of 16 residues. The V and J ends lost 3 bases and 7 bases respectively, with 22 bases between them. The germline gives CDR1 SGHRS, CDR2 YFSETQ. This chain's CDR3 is CASSYKTLSGLDEAFF. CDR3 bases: TGCGCCAGCAGCTATAAAACCCTTAGCGGGTTGGATGAAGCTTTCTTT.

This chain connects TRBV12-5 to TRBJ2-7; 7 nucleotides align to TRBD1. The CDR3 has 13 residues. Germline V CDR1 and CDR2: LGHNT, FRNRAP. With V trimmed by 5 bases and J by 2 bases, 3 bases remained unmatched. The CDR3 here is CASGGQEAYEQYF. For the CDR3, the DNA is TGTGCTAGTGGTGGACAGGAGGCCTACGAGCAGTACTTC.

CDR3 protein: CAWSVPGTGIDRYTF. The DNA for the CDR3 is TGTGCCTGGAGTGTACCCGGGACAGGGATAGATCGCTACACCTTC. This chain joins TRBV30 and TRBJ1-2, with 9 bases matching TRBD1. Germline assignment: CDR1 GTSNPN and CDR2 SVGIG (reference sequence). Unmatched junction bases numbered 11, after V lost 0 bases and J lost 9 bases. This CDR3 spans 15 amino acids. Together with reference TRBV30 and TRBJ1-2, the CDR3 gives the full variable domain: SQTIHQWPATLVQPVGSPLSLECTVEGTSNPNLYWYRQAAGRGLQLLFYSVGIGQISSEVPQNLSASRPQDRQFILSSKKLLLSDSGFYLCAWSVPGTGIDRYTFGSGTRLTVV.

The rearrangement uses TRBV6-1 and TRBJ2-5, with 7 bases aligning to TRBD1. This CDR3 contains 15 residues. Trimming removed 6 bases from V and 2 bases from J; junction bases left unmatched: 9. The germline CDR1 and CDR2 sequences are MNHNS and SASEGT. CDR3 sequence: CASSHRGIGQETQYF. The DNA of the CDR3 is TGTGCCAGCAGCCACAGGGGTATCGGGCAAGAGACCCAGTACTTC.

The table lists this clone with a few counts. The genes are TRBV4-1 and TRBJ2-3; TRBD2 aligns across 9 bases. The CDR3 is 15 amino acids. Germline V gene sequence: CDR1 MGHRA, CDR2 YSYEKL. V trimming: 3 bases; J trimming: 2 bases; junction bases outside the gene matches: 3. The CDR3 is CASSHRLADTDTQYF. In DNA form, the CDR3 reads TGCGCCAGCAGCCATCGACTAGCGGACACAGATACGCAGTATTTT.

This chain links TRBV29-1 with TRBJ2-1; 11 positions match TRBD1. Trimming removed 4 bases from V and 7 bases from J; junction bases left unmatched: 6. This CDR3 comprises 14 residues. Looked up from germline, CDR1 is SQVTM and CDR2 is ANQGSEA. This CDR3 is CSVGAGTGGNEQFF. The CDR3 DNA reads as TGCAGCGTTGGGGCCGGGACAGGGGGAAATGAGCAGTTCTTC.

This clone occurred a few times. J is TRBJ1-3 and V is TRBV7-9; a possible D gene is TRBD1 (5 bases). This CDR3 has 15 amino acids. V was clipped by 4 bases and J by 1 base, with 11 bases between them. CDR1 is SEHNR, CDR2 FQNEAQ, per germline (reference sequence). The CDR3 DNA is TGTGCCAGCAGCTCGACCTCAGGGTCTGGAAACACCATATATTTT. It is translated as CASSSTSGSGNTIYF.

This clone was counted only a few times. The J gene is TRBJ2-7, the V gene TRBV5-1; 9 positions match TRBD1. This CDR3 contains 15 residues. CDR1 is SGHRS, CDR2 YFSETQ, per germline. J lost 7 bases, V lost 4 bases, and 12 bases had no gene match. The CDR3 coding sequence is TGCGCCAGCAGCCAAAGGACAGGGGAGGTTGGGGAGCAGTACTTC. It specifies CASSQRTGEVGEQYF.

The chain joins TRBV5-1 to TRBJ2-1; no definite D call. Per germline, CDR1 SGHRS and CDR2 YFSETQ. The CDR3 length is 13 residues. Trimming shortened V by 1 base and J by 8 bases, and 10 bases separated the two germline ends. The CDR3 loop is CASSLTIQDEQFF. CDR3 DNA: TGCGCCAGCAGCTTGACTATCCAAGATGAGCAGTTCTTC.

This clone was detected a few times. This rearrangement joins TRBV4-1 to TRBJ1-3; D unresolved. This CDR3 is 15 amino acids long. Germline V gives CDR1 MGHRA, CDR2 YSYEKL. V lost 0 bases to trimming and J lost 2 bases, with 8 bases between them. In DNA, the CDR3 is TGCGCCAGCAGCCAAGATCCCCAGGCTGGAAACACCATATATTTT. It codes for CASSQDPQAGNTIYF.

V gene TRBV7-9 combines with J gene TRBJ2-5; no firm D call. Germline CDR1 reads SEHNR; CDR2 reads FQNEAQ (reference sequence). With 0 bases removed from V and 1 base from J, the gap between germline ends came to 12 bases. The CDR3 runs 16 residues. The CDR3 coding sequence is TGTGCCAGCAGCTTAGCAGCCATTCAAAGCCAAGAGACCCAGTACTTC. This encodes CASSLAAIQSQETQYF. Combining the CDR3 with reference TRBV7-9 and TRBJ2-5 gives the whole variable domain DTGVSQNPRHKITKRGQNVTFRCDPISEHNRLYWYRQTLGQGPEFLTYFQNEAQLEKSRLLSDRFSAERPKGSFSTLEIQRTEQGDSAMYLCASSLAAIQSQETQYFGPGTRLLVL.

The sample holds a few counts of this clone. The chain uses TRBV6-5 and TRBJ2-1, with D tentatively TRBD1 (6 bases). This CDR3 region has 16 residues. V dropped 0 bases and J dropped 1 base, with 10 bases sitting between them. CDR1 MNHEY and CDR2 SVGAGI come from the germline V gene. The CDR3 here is CASSYSGTPSYNEQFF. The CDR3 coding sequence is TGTGCCAGCAGTTACTCCGGGACACCGTCCTACAATGAGCAGTTCTTC.

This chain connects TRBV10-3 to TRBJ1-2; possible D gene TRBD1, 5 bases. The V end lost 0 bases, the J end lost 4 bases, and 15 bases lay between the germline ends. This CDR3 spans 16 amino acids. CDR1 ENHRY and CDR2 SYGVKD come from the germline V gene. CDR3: CAISESARGTSYGYTF. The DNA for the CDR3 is TGTGCCATCAGTGAGTCCGCCCGGGGGACTAGCTATGGCTACACCTTC.

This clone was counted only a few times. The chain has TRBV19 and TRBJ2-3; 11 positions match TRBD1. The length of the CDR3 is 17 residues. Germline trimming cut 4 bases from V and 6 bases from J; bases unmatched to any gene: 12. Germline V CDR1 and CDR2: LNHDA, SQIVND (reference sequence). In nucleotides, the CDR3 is TGTGCCAGTAGTACCCGGGTCTCGGGGACAGGGGGGGATACGCAGTATTTT. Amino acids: CASSTRVSGTGGDTQYF.

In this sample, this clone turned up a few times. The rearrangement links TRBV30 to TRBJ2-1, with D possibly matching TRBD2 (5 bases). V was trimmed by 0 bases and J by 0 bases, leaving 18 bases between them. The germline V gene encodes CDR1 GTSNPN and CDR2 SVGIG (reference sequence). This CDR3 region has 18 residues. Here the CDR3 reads CAWSVKTTFSNSYNEQFF. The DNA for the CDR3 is TGTGCCTGGAGTGTGAAGACTACATTTTCGAACTCCTACAATGAGCAGTTCTTC.

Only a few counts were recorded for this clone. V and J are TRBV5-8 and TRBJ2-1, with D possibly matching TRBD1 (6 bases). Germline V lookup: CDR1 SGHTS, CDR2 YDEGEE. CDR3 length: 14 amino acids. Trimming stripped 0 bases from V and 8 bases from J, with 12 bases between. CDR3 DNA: TGTGCCAGCAGCTTGGGCCAGGGGTCTGATGAGCAGTTCTTC. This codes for CASSLGQGSDEQFF.

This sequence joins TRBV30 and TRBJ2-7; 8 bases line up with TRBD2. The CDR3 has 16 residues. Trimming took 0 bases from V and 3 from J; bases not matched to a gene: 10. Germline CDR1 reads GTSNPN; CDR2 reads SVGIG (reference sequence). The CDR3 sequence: CAWSVRSSGERYEQYF. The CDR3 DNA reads TGTGCCTGGAGTGTACGAAGTAGCGGGGAACGCTACGAGCAGTACTTC.

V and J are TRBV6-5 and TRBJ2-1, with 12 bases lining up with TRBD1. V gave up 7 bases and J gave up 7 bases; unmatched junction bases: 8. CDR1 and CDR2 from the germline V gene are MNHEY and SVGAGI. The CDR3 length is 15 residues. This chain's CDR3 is CASNSPGQGANEQFF. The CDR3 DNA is TGTGCCAGCAACAGCCCGGGACAGGGGGCGAATGAGCAGTTCTTC.

The CDR3, as DNA: TGTGCCAGCAGCCCTAGCGGGGGCGAGCAGTACTTC. Protein product: CASSPSGGEQYF. The genes are TRBV14 and TRBJ2-7, with TRBD2 matching over 10 bases. The CDR3 is made up of 12 amino acids. The germline V gene has CDR1 SGHDN and CDR2 FVKESK. After removal of 4 bases from V and 6 bases from J, the junction contained 0 bases not matched to a gene. The variable domain in full, completed from reference TRBV14 and TRBJ2-7, reads EAGVTQFPSHSVIEKGQTVTLRCDPISGHDNLYWYRRVMGKEIKFLLHFVKESKQDESGMPNNRFLAERTGGTYSTLKVQPAELEDSGVYFCASSPSGGEQYFGPGTRLTVT.